Listed here is a single TCR beta chain. Per germline, CDR1 SGHTA and CDR2 FQGTGA. The CDR3 is made up of 13 amino acids. Between the trimmed V and J ends, which lost 6 bases and 6 bases, there was a span of 12 bases. This record belongs to a study of blood T cell repertoires in COVID-19. On the study more broadly: T cells, B-cell-depleted T cells, or PBMCs supplied cDNA or gDNA.

In the source study's methods: The authors estimated nucleated cell counts from reference gene primer amplification. The protocol was immunoSEQ multiplex PCR, while the TCRdb copy is restricted to in-frame clones and leaves out a portion. The V and J calls and the clone size are those of that table, but D and trimming were determined from the DNA. The sample contains over 55,000 clones, around 81% of which appear only once. The sequence was obtained from an elderly man with COVID-19, enrolled during active disease. The chain uses TRBV7-3 and TRBJ1-5; maybe TRBD1 (6 bases). Specimen: peripheral blood. The CDR3 region has the DNA TGTGCCAGCAGTTCGACAGGTGGTCAGCCCCAGCATTTT. Its translation is CASSSTGGQPQHF.